A single sample is the source of the 4 T cell receptor beta chains below, sequenced in a study of tumor and adjacent non-tumor tissue in lung cancer. The library came from three nested PCR rounds adapted from ARM-PCR protocols. TCRdb redid the calling of the multiplex PCR reads with MiXCR, one entry per CDR3 protein. The table lists roughly 120,000 distinct CDR3 sequences, approximately 71% of them singletons. The template was RNA from unsorted bulk tissue. The sequencing sample was made of lung tumor tissue. Every receptor here comes from a woman aged 60-70 years with non-small cell lung cancer.

The V and J genes are TRBV20-1 and TRBJ2-1; no firm D call. CDR1 is DFQATT and CDR2 is SNEGSKA in the germline V gene (reference sequence). The length of the CDR3 is 12 residues. Trimming left V 5 bases short and J 7 bases short, with 12 bases between. CDR3 sequence reads: CSALPVANEQFF. The CDR3 nucleotides read TGCAGTGCTTTGCCAGTAGCTAATGAGCAGTTCTTC.

The V and J genes are TRBV4-3 and TRBJ1-1; D remains ambiguous. Germline V gives CDR1 LGHNA, CDR2 YSLEER. V gave up 7 bases and J gave up 4 bases, with 13 bases separating them. CDR3 size: 13 residues. In DNA, the CDR3 is TGCGCCAGCAATCAAGGGTATGTCACTGAAGCTTTCTTT. Protein: CASNQGYVTEAFF.

This clonotype showed up just a few times. At one of its ends the junction is not consistent with the germline gene, which may arise from a read error. The J gene is TRBJ2-5, the V gene TRBV6-1; possibly TRBD1 or TRBD2 for D (5 bases each). There are 14 residues in the CDR3. The germline gives CDR1 MNHNS, CDR2 SASEGT. CDR3 sequence (DNA): TGTGCCAGCAGTGTCCCGCAGGGAAGGGAGACTCAGTACTTC. Translated, it gives CASSVPQGRETQYF.

This rearrangement joins TRBV7-3 to TRBJ2-3; perhaps TRBD1 as D (6 bases). The CDR3 loop spans 15 amino acids. In germline, CDR1 is SGHTA, CDR2 FQGTGA. V dropped 8 bases and J dropped 0 bases, with 15 bases sitting between them. The CDR3 DNA reads as TGTGCCAGCGCAAAGCAGACAGGAAGCACAGATACGCAGTATTTT. It translates to CASAKQTGSTDTQYF.